This T cell receptor beta chain was profiled in a study of TIL therapy for anti-PD-1-resistant metastatic lung cancer. There are a few counts of this clone. The libraries were made with immunoSEQ v3. This table comes from immunoSEQ multiplex PCR, and its TCRdb copy is limited to in-frame clones, with some not included. The data contain 52,000 or so clones, roughly 77% of them seen just once; the ten biggest clones take up 2.5% to 3.5%. As for time point: pre-treatment sample, taken before nivolumab and TIL therapy. The clonotype originates from a person aged 25 to 79 with non-small cell lung cancer. Specimen: blood, collected at baseline.

CDR3 sequence reads: CASSFLNTGELFF. Here the CDR3 DNA reads TGTGCCAGCAGCTTCTTGAACACCGGGGAGCTGTTTTTT. The chain is built from TRBV11-3 and TRBJ2-2; D not certain. Germline CDR1 and CDR2: SGHNT and YENEEA. The CDR3 totals 13 residues. The ends were cut back, 3 bases at V and 1 base at J, with 3 bases in the middle.